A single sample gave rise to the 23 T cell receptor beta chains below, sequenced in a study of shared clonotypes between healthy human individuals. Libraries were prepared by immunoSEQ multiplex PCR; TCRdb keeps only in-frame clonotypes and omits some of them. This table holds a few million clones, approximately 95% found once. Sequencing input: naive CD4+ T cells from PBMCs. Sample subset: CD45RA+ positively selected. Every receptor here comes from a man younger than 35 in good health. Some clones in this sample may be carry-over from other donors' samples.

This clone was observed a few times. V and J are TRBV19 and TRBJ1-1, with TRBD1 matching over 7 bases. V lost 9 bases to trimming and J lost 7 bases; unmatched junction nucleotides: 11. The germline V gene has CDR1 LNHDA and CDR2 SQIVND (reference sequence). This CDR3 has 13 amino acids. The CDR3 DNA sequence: TGTGCCAGCCGACAGACAGGGTCAATTGAAGCTTTCTTT. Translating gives CASRQTGSIEAFF.

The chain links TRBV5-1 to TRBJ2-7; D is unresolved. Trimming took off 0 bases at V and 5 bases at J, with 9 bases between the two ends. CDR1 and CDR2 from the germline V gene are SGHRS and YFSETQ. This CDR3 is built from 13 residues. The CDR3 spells CASSLAQGDEQYF. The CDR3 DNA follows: TGCGCCAGCAGCTTGGCCCAAGGCGACGAGCAGTACTTC.

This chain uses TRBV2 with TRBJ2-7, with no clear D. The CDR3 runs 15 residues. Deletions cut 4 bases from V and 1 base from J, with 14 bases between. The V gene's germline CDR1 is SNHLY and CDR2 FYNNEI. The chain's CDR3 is CASSVSPSPSYEQYF. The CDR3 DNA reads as TGTGCCAGCAGTGTGTCGCCTAGTCCTTCCTACGAGCAGTACTTC.

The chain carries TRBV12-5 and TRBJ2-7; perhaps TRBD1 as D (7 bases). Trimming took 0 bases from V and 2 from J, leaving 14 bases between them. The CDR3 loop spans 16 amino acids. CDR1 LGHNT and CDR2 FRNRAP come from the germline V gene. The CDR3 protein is CASGLVQGRGAYEQYF. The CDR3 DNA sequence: TGTGCTAGTGGTTTGGTACAGGGCAGGGGGGCCTACGAGCAGTACTTC.

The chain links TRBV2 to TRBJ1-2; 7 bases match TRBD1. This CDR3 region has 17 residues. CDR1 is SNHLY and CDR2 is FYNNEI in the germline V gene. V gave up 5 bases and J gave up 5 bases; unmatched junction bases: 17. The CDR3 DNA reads TGTGCCAGCAGTCCAAGACTAGGGACAGAGGGGGGATATGGCTACACCTTC. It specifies CASSPRLGTEGGYGYTF.

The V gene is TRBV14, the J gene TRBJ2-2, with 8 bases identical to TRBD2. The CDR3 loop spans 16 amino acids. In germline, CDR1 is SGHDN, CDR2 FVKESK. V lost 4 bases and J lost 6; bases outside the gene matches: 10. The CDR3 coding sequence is TGTGCCAGCAGCCGCCAGCAGCGGGAGTTTGCCGGGGAGCTGTTTTTT. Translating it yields CASSRQQREFAGELFF.

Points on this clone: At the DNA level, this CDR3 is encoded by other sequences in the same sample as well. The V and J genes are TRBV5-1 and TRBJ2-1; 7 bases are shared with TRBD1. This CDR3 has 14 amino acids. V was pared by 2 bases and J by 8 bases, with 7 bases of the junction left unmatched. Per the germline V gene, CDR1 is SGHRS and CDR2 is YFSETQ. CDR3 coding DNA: TGCGCCAGCAGCTTAGGACAGGAAGGGGATGAGCAGTTCTTC. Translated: CASSLGQEGDEQFF.

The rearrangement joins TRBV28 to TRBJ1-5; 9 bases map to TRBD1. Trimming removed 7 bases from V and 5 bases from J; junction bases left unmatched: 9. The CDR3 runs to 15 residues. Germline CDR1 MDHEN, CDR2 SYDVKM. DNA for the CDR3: TGTGCCAGCATCCCTTGGGACAGGGCCGATCAGCCCCAGCATTTT. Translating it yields CASIPWDRADQPQHF.

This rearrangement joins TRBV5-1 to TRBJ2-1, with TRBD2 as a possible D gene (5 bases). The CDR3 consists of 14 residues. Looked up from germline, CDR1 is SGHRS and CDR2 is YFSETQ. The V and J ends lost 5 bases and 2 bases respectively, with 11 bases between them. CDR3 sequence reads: CASSTGGTYNEQFF. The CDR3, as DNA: TGCGCCAGCAGTACTGGAGGTACCTACAATGAGCAGTTCTTC.

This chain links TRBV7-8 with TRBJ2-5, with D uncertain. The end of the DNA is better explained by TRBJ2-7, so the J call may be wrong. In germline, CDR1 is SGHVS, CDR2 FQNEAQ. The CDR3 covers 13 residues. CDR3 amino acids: CASSLDRAYEQYF. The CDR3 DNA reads TGTGCCAGCAGCTTAGACAGAGCCTACGAGCAGTACTTC.

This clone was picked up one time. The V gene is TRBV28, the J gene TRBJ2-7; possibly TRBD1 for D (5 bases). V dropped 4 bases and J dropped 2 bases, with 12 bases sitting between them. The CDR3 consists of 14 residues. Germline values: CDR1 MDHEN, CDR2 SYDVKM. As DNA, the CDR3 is TGTGCCAGCAGTTCCGGACACCTCACCTACGAGCAGTACTTC. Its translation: CASSSGHLTYEQYF.

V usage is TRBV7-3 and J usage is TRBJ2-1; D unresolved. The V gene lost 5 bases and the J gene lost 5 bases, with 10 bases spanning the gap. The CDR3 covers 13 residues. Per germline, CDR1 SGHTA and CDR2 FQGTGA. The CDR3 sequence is CASSPPRDNEQFF. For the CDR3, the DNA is TGTGCCAGCAGCCCCCCAAGGGACAATGAGCAGTTCTTC.

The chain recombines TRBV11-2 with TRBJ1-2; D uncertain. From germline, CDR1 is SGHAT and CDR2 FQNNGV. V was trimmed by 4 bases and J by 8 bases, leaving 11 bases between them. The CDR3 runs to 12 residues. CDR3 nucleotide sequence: TGTGCCAGCAGCTCAACTCGGGCAGGCTACACCTTC. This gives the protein CASSSTRAGYTF.

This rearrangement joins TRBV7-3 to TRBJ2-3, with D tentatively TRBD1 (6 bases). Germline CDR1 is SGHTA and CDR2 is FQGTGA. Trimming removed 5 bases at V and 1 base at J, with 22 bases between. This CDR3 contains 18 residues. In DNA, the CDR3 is TGTGCCAGCAGCCCAAATCCCGGACAGTTAAGGGGCACAGATACGCAGTATTTT. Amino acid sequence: CASSPNPGQLRGTDTQYF.

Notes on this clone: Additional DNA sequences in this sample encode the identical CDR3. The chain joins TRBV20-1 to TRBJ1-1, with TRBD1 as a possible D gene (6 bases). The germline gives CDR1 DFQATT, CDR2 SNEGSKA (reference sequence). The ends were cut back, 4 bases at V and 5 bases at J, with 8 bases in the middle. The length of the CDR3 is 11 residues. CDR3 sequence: CSAKRGTEAFF. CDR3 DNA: TGCAGTGCTAAAAGGGGGACTGAAGCTTTCTTT.

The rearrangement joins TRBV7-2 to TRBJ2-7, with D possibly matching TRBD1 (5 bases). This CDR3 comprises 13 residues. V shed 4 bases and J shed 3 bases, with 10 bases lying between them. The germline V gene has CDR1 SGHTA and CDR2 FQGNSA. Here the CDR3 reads CASSSGQIYEQYF. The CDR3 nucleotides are TGTGCCAGCAGCTCTGGACAAATCTACGAGCAGTACTTC.

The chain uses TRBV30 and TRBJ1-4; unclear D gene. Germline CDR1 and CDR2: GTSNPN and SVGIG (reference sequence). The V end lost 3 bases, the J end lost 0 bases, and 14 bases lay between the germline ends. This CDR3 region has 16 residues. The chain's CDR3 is CAWRRPFSATNEKLFF. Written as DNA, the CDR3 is TGTGCCTGGAGACGGCCGTTTAGCGCAACTAATGAAAAACTGTTTTTT.

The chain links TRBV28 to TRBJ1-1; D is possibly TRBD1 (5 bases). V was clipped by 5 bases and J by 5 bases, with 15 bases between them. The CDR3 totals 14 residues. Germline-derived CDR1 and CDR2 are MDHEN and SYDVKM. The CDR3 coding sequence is TGTGCCAGCAGTCCGTGGGCAGGGTTGACTGAAGCTTTCTTT. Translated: CASSPWAGLTEAFF.

This CDR3 is CASSVSAIPNTGELFF. CDR3 sequence (DNA): TGTGCCAGCAGCGTCTCTGCGATACCGAACACCGGGGAGCTGTTTTTT. The rearrangement links TRBV9 to TRBJ2-2; no clear D. V was clipped by 2 bases and J by 0 bases, with 11 bases between them. Germline V CDR1 and CDR2: SGDLS, YYNGEE. The CDR3 has 16 residues.

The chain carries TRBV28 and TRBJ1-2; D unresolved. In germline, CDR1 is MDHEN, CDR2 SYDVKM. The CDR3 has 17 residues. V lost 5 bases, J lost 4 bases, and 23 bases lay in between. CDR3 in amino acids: CASSPLLPWGQVYGYTF. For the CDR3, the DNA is TGTGCCAGCAGTCCTCTCCTCCCCTGGGGTCAGGTCTATGGCTACACCTTC.

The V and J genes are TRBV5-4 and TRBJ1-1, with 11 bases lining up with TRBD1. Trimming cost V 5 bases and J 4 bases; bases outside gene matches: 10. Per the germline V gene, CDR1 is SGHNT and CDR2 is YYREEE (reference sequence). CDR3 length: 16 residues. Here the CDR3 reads CASRPGTGGIGTEAFF. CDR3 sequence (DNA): TGTGCCAGCAGGCCGGGGACAGGGGGGATAGGCACTGAAGCTTTCTTT.

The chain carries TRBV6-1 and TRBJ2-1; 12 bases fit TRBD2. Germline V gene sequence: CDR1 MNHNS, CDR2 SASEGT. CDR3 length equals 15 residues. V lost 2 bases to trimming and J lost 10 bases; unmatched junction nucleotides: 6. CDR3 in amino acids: CASSELAGGPREQFF. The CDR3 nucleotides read TGTGCCAGCAGTGAACTAGCGGGAGGGCCAAGGGAGCAGTTCTTC.

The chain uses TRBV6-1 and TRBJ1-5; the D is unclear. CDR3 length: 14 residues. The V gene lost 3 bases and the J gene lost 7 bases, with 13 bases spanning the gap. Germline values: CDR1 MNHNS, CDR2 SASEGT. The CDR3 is CASSEITVGQPQHF. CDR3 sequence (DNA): TGTGCCAGCAGTGAGATCACGGTCGGACAGCCCCAGCATTTT.